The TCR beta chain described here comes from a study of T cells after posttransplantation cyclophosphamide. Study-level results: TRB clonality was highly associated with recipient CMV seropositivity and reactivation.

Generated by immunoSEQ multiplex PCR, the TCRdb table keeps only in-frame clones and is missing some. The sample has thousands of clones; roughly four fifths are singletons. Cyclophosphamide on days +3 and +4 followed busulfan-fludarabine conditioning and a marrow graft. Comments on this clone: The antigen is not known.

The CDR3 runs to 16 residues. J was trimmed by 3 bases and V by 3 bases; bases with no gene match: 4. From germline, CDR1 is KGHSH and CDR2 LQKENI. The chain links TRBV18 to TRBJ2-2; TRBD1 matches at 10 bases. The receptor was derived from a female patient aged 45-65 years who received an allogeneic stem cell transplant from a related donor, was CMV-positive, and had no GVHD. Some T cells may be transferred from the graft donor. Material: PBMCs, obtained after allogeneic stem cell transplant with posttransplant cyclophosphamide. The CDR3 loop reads CASSPRQGADTGELFF. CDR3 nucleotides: TGTGCCAGCTCACCGCGACAGGGGGCCGACACCGGGGAGCTGTTTTTT.